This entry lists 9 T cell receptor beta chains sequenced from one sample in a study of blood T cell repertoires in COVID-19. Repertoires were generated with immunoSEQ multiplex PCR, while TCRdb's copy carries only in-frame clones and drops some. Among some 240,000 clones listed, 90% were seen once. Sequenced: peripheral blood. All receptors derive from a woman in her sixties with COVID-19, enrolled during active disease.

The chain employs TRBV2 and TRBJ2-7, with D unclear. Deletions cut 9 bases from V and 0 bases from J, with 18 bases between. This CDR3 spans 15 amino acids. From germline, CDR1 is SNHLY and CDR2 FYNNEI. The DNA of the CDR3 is TGTGCCAGGACGAAGTGGGCCGAGAGCTCCTACGAGCAGTACTTC. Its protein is CARTKWAESSYEQYF.

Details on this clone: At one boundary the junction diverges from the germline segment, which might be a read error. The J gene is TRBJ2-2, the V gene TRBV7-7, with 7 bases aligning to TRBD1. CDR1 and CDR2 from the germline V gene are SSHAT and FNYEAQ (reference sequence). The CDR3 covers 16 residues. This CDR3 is CASSLAGGSGTGELFF. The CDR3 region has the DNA TGTGCTAGCAGCTTAGCAGGGGGTTCGGGCACCGGGGAGCTGTTTTTT. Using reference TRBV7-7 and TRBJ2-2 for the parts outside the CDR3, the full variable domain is GAGVSQSPRYKVTKRGQDVTLRCDPISSHATLYWYQQALGQGPEFLTYFNYEAQPDKSGLPSDRFSAERPEGSISTLTIQRTEQRDSAMYRCASSLAGGSGTGELFFGEGSRLTVL.

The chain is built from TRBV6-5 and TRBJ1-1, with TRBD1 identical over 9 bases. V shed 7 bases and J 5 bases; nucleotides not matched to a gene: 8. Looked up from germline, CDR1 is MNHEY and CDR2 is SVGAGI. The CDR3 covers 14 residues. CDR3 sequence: CASITGGAGTEAFF. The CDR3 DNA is TGTGCCAGCATAACAGGGGGCGCGGGGACTGAAGCTTTCTTT.

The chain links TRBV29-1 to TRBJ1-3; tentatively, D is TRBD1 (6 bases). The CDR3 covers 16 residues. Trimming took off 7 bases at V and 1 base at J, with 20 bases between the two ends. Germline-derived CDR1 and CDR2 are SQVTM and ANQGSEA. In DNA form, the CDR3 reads TGCAGCGCCCGCGCGGGGGCCACATATTCTGGAAACACCATATATTTT. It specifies CSARAGATYSGNTIYF.

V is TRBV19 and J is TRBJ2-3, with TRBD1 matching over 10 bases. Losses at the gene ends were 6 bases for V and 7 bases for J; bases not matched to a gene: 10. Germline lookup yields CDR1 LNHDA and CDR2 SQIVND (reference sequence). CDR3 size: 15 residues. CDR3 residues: CASRETGGSGNTQYF. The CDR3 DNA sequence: TGTGCCAGTAGGGAGACAGGGGGCTCGGGCAATACGCAGTATTTT.

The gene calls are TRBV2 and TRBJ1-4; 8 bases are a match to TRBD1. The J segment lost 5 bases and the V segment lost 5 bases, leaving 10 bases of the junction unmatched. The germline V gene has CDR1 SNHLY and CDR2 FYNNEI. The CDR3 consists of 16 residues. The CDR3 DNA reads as TGTGCCAGCAGTTTGGACAGGGAAGTGTCGAATGAAAAACTGTTTTTT. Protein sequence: CASSLDREVSNEKLFF.

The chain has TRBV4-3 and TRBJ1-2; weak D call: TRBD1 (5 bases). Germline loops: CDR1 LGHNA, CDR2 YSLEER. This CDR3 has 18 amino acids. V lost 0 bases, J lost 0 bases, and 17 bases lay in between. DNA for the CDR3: TGCGCCAGCAGCCAAGATCCCCCACCGACAGTTTCTAACTATGGCTACACCTTC. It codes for CASSQDPPPTVSNYGYTF.

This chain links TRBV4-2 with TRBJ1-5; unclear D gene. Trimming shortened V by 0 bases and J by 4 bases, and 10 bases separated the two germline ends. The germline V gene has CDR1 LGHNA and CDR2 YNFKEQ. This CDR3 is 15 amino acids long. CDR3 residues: CASSQDFSGNQPQHF. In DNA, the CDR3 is TGTGCCAGCAGCCAAGACTTCTCCGGGAATCAGCCCCAGCATTTT.

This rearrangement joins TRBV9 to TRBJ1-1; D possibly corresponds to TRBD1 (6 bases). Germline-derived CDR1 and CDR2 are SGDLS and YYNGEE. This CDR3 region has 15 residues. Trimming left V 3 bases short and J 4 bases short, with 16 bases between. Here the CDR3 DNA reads TGTGCCAGCAGCGGGTCCTCCAGGGGCGGCACTGAAGCTTTCTTT. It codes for CASSGSSRGGTEAFF.